This TCR beta chain was profiled in a study of blood T cell repertoires in COVID-19. As for the study in general: The cDNA or gDNA used as material had been derived from T cells, B-cell-depleted T cells, or PBMCs.

This clone was detected only once. Participant-given clinical history determined each cohort assignment. Per germline, CDR1 SGDLS and CDR2 YYNGEE. The V and J ends lost 0 bases and 1 base respectively, with 11 bases between them. The CDR3 contains 16 residues. In the authors' workflow: Quantification of nucleated cells was approximated via reference gene primer amplification. Using immunoSEQ multiplex PCR, the repertoire was profiled, and TCRdb retains in-frame clones only, with some absent. V and J calls and clone size come straight from that table; D and trimming were deduced from the DNA. Of 150,000 to 200,000 clones listed, about 90% are singletons.

The specimen sequenced was PBMCs or T cells enriched from blood (not recorded which). The chain is built from TRBV9 and TRBJ1-3; D might be TRBD1 (6 bases). This TCR was sampled from a human donor with acute COVID-19. The donor label of this sample is uncertain. Here the CDR3 DNA reads TGTGCCAGCAGCGTAGTTGGGGGCACTTCTGGAAACACCATATATTTT. This codes for CASSVVGGTSGNTIYF.